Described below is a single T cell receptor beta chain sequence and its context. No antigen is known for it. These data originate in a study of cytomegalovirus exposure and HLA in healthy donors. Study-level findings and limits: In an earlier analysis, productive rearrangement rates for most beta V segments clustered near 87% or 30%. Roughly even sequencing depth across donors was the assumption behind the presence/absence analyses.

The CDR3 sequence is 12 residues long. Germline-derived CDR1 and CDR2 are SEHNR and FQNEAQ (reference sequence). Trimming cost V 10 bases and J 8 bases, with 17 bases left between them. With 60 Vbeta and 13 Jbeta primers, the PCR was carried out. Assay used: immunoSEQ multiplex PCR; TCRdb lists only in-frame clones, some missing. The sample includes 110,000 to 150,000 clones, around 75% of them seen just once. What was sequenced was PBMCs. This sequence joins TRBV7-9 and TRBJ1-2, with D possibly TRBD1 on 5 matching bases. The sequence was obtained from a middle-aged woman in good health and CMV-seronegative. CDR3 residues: CATAGVLEGYTF. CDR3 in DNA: TGTGCCACCGCGGGGGTACTCGAGGGCTACACCTTC.